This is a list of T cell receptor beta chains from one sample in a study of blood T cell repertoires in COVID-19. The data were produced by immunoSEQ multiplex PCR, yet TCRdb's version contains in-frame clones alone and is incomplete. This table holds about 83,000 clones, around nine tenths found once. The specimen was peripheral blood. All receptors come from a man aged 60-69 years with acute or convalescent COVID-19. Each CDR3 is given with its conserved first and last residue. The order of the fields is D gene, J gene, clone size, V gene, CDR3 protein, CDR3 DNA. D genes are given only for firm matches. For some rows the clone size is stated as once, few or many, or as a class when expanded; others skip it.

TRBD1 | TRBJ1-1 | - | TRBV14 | CASSHIGTGVFGTEAFF | TGTGCCAGCAGCCATATCGGGACAGGGGTTTTTGGGACTGAAGCTTTCTTT
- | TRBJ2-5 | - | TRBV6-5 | CASSYTAKETQYF | TGTGCCAGCAGTTACACAGCTAAAGAGACCCAGTACTTC
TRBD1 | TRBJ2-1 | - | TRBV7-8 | CASSFPDRYNEQFF | TGTGCCAGCAGTTTCCCGGACAGGTACAATGAGCAGTTCTTC
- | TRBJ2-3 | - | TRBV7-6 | CASSLGADTQYF | TGTGCCAGCAGCTTAGGCGCAGATACGCAGTATTTT
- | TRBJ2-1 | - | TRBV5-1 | CASSTPEQGGSYNEQFF | TGCGCCAGCAGCACTCCGGAGCAGGGGGGTTCCTACAATGAGCAGTTCTTC
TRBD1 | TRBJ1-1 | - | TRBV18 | CASSSGTGRAEAFF | TGTGCCAGCTCATCCGGGACAGGGAGGGCTGAAGCTTTCTTT
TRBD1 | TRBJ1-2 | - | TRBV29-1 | CSVEFSRDRDPPNYGYTF | TGCAGCGTTGAATTCTCGCGGGACAGGGATCCCCCTAACTATGGCTACACCTTC
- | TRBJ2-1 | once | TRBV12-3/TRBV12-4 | CASSLSVLAEQFF | TGTGCCAGCAGTTTATCGGTCCTAGCGGAGCAGTTCTTC
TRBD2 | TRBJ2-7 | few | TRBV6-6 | CASSYVPGGFGEQYF | TGTGCCAGCAGTTACGTCCCGGGGGGTTTCGGCGAGCAGTACTTC
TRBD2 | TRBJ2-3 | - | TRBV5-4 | CASSLAGGAPSTDTQYF | TGTGCCAGCAGCTTAGCGGGGGGCGCCCCTAGCACAGATACGCAGTATTTT
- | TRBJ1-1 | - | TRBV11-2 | CASSSLPRGGTEAFF | TGTGCCAGCAGCTCACTCCCTAGGGGAGGCACTGAAGCTTTCTTT
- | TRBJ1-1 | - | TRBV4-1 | CASSQDFGGLAEAFF | TGCGCCAGCAGCCAAGATTTCGGGGGTTTGGCTGAAGCTTTCTTT
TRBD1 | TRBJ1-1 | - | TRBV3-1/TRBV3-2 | CASSPGQGLTEAFF | TGTGCCAGCAGCCCAGGACAGGGGTTGACTGAAGCTTTCTTT
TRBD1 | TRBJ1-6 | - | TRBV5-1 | CASSSQGVSGNSPLHF | TGCGCCAGCAGCTCACAGGGGGTATCTGGAAATTCACCCCTCCACTTT
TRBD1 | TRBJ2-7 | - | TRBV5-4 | CASSLSDRGYEQYF | TGTGCCAGCAGCTTGTCAGACAGGGGTTACGAGCAGTACTTC